This TCR beta chain appears in the sequencing data of a study of T cells after yellow fever vaccination. General study results and limits: Only a minor proportion of clonotypes was detected across both CD4 and CD8 compartments.

A few counts support this clonotype. Its antigen is as yet unknown. J was trimmed by 7 bases and V by 0 bases; bases with no gene match: 16. Germline V lookup: CDR1 SGDLS, CDR2 YYNGEE. This CDR3 is 17 amino acids long. Template-switching 5'RACE yielded the TCR cDNA; a universal primer site and UMIs were added in the process. TCRdb ran MiXCR on the 5' RACE reads and lists one entry per CDR3 protein. The data contain hundreds of thousands of distinct CDR3 sequences, over 9% of them singletons. The sequence derives from a man aged 30 to 39 who received the YFV17D yellow fever vaccine. The sample consisted of PBMCs, taken on the day of the yellow fever booster vaccination. This chain connects TRBV9 to TRBJ2-7; TRBD2 matches 7 bases. CDR3 DNA sequence: TGTGCCAGCAGCGTAGGGGACCTAGCGGAGGGGATTTTTGAGCAGTACTTC. Translating gives CASSVGDLAEGIFEQYF.